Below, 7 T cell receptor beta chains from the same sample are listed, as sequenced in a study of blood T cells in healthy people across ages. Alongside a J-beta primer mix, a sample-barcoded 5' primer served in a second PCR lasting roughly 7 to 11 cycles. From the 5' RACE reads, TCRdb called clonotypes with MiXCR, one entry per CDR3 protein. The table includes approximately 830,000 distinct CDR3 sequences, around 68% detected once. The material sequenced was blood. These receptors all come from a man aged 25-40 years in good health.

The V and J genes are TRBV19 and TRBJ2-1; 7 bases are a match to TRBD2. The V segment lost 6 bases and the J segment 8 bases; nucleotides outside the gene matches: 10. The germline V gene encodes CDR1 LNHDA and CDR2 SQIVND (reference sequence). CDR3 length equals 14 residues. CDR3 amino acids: CASRASGSVDEQFF. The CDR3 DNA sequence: TGTGCCAGTAGGGCTAGCGGATCAGTGGATGAGCAGTTCTTC.

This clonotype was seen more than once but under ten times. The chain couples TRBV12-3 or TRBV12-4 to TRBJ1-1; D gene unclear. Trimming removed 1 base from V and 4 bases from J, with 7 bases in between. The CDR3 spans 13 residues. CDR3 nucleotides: TGTGCCAGCAGTTTAGTTGCTGGCACTGAAGCTTTCTTT. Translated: CASSLVAGTEAFF.

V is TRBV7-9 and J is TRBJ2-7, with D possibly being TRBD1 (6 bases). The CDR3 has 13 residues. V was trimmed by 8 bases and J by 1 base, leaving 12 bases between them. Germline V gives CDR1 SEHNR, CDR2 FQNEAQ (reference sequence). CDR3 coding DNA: TGTGCCAGCTTGGGGACACCATCCTACGAGCAGTACTTC. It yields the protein CASLGTPSYEQYF.

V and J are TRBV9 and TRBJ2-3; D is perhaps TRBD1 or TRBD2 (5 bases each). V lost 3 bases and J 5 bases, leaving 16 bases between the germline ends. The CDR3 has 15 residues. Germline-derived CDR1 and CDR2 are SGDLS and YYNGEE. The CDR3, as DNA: TGTGCCAGCAGCGCCCGGAGGACACTGGGAGATACGCAGTATTTT. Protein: CASSARRTLGDTQYF.

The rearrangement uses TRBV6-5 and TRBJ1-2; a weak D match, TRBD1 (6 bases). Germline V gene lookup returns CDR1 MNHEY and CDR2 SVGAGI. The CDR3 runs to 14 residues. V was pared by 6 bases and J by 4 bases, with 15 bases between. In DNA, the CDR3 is TGTGCCAGCAGATCACTCGGACAGCTCTATGGCTACACCTTC. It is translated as CASRSLGQLYGYTF.

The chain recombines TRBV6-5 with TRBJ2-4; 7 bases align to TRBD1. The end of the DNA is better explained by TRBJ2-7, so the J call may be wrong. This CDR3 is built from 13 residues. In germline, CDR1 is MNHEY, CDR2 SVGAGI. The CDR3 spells CASRRTGGHEQYF. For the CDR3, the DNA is TGTGCCAGCAGACGGACAGGAGGCCACGAGCAGTACTTC.

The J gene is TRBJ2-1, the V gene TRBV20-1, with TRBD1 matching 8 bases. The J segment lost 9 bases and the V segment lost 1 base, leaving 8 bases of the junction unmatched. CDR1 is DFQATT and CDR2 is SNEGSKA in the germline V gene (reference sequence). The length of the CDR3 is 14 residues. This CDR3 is CSARGTGRRSEQFF. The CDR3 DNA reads TGCAGTGCTAGAGGGACAGGGAGGAGGAGTGAGCAGTTCTTC.